This TCR beta chain was retrieved from a study of spatial heterogeneity in lung cancer. Study-level information: After resection, follow-up PBMC samples were sequenced when available, at a median of about two years later.

Time point here: blood at routine non-recurrence follow-up after resection. Whole RNA, isolated from tumor, nontumor lung or frozen PBMC, was sequenced without prior sorting. TCRdb independently ran MiXCR on the 5' RACE reads; one entry per CDR3 protein. The sample includes roughly 120,000 distinct CDR3 sequences, more than 10% of them seen just once. This CDR3 region has 14 residues. The V gene lost 2 bases and the J gene lost 8 bases, with 13 bases spanning the gap. CDR1 MNHEY and CDR2 SVGEGT come from the germline V gene. The V gene is TRBV6-2 or TRBV6-3, the J gene TRBJ2-1; no reliable D call. The input for sequencing was PBMCs, taken at follow-up. The clonotype originates from a male donor with early-stage non-small cell lung cancer. This CDR3 is CASSYTNPSDEQFF. The CDR3 nucleotides read TGTGCCAGCAGTTACACAAACCCCTCAGATGAGCAGTTCTTC.